The rows below give T cell receptor beta chains drawn from one sample of a study of T-cell reconstitution after alpha-beta-depleted transplantation in children. TCRdb itself ran the PCR reads through MiXCR, one entry per CDR3 protein. Of about 340,000 distinct CDR3 sequences listed, 10% are singletons. Sequencing used PBMCs from the stem cell graft donor, obtained from the stem cell graft. These receptors all come from a human donor who donated a stem cell graft to a child with acute lymphoblastic leukemia. Both conserved end residues are part of each CDR3. Each record gives: D gene, J gene, clone size, V gene, CDR3 protein, CDR3 DNA. A D gene is named only where the DNA matches it firmly. Clone size is stated in some rows and not others, as once, few, many or a class when expanded.

>TRBD1|TRBJ2-2|many|TRBV9
CASSVGTGLTGELFF
TGTGCCAGCAGCGTAGGGACAGGGCTCACCGGGGAGCTGTTTTTT
>-|TRBJ2-7|many|TRBV7-9
CASSWVGGVSYEQYF
TGTGCCAGCAGCTGGGTTGGTGGAGTCTCCTACGAGCAGTACTTC
>TRBD1|TRBJ2-3|many|TRBV25-1
CASSPTGASTDTQYF
TGTGCCAGCAGCCCCACAGGGGCAAGCACAGATACGCAGTATTTT
>-|TRBJ1-6|few|TRBV7-9
CASSGLDSSPLHF
TGTGCCAGCAGCGGGCTAGACAGCTCACCCCTCCACTTT
>TRBD2|TRBJ2-1|few|TRBV4-2
CASSHPGLGGNEQFF
TGTGCCAGCAGCCATCCGGGACTAGGCGGCAATGAGCAGTTCTTC
>TRBD1|TRBJ2-7|-|TRBV5-1
CASSLGQGALNEQYF
TGCGCCAGCAGCTTGGGGCAGGGGGCACTGAACGAGCAGTACTTC
>-|TRBJ2-7|-|TRBV7-2
CASSLAPASYEQYF
TGTGCCAGCAGCTTAGCGCCAGCTTCCTACGAGCAGTACTTC
>-|TRBJ1-4|-|TRBV18
CASSEDVAATNEKLFF
TGTGCCAGCTCAGAGGATGTGGCGGCAACTAATGAAAAACTGTTTTTT
>TRBD2|TRBJ2-1|-|TRBV20-1
CSAKWGGRNEQFF
TGCAGTGCTAAATGGGGAGGGCGCAATGAGCAGTTCTTC
>-|TRBJ1-1|-|TRBV6-5
CASSYEGPNTEAFF
TGTGCCAGCAGTTACGAGGGACCTAACACTGAAGCTTTCTTT
>-|TRBJ2-3|few|TRBV5-1
CASSGPGRQSTDTQYF
TGCGCCAGCAGCGGCCCGGGACGGCAGAGCACAGATACGCAGTATTTT
>-|TRBJ2-7|few|TRBV20-1
CSARGRGNADEQYF
TGCAGTGCTAGAGGACGGGGAAATGCGGACGAGCAGTACTTC
>-|TRBJ1-1|-|TRBV2
CASNPLADTEAFF
TGTGCCAGCAACCCTCTTGCCGACACTGAAGCTTTCTTT
>-|TRBJ2-1|-|TRBV4-1
CASSQPRRGPHNEQFF
TGCGCCAGCAGCCAACCTAGGCGGGGACCACACAATGAGCAGTTCTTC
>TRBD1|TRBJ2-1|many|TRBV11-2
CASTSQGASSYNEQFF
TGTGCCAGCACCTCGCAGGGGGCAAGCTCCTACAATGAGCAGTTCTTC
>TRBD1|TRBJ2-7|few|TRBV5-1
CASSRTGQDVPYEQYF
TGCGCCAGCAGCCGTACCGGACAGGATGTACCCTACGAGCAGTACTTC
>-|TRBJ2-5|few|TRBV4-2
CASSQERSGWETQYF
TGTGCCAGCAGCCAAGAACGGTCCGGTTGGGAGACCCAGTACTTC
>-|TRBJ1-4|-|TRBV12-3/TRBV12-4
CASSSEADNEKLFF
TGTGCCAGCAGTTCAGAGGCCGATAATGAAAAACTGTTTTTT
>-|TRBJ2-7|-|TRBV6-2/TRBV6-3
CASRLPGLTYEQYF
TGTGCCAGCAGACTCCCGGGACTCACCTACGAGCAGTACTTC
>TRBD2|TRBJ2-7|-|TRBV4-3
CASSQDRTSRGHEQYF
TGCGCCAGCAGCCAAGATCGGACTAGTCGCGGCCACGAGCAGTACTTC
>-|TRBJ1-2|-|TRBV12-3/TRBV12-4
CASSDGFFRGYTF
TGTGCCAGCAGTGATGGGTTTTTCCGTGGCTACACCTTC
>-|TRBJ1-2|few|TRBV7-8
CASSPFRGGYTF
TGTGCCAGCAGCCCGTTTAGGGGTGGCTACACCTTC
>-|TRBJ2-3|-|TRBV28
CACNGDRNTDTQYF
TGTGCCTGCAACGGGGATAGGAACACAGATACGCAGTATTTT
>TRBD2|TRBJ2-7|few|TRBV20-1
CSASTSGRANEQYF
TGCAGTGCTAGTACTAGCGGGAGGGCGAACGAGCAGTACTTC
>-|TRBJ1-5|-|TRBV4-1
CASSQVKGYNQPQHF
TGCGCCAGCAGCCAAGTAAAGGGGTACAATCAGCCCCAGCATTTT
>TRBD2|TRBJ2-3|-|TRBV5-1
CASSLGPSGVLDTQYF
TGCGCCAGCAGCTTGGGCCCTAGCGGGGTGTTAGATACGCAGTATTTT
>-|TRBJ2-5|-|TRBV7-9
CATLLGRGLPQETQYF
TGTGCCACCCTTCTGGGCAGGGGCCTTCCTCAAGAGACCCAGTACTTC
>-|TRBJ1-4|many|TRBV9
CASSTGGTNEKLFF
TGTGCCAGCAGCACGGGAGGAACTAATGAAAAACTGTTTTTT
>-|TRBJ2-6|-|TRBV12-3/TRBV12-4
CASGLSGTGANVLTF
TGTGCCAGCGGACTTAGCGGCACCGGGGCCAACGTCCTGACTTTC
>TRBD2|TRBJ2-2|-|TRBV28
CASSFGGRGGAGELFF
TGTGCCAGCAGTTTCGGCGGGAGGGGAGGGGCCGGGGAGCTGTTTTTT
>TRBD1|TRBJ2-5|many|TRBV29-1
CSVDGTANRWTQYF
TGCAGCGTTGACGGGACAGCTAACAGGTGGACCCAGTACTTC
>-|TRBJ2-1|few|TRBV7-9
CASSATAGPYNEQFF
TGTGCCAGCAGCGCTACGGCAGGCCCCTACAATGAGCAGTTCTTC
>TRBD1|TRBJ2-7|many|TRBV28
CASSLGTGSEQYF
TGTGCCAGCAGTTTAGGGACAGGATCCGAGCAGTACTTC
>TRBD1|TRBJ2-7|many|TRBV7-7
CASSLGAGGYEQYF
TGTGCTAGCAGCTTAGGGGCAGGGGGCTACGAGCAGTACTTC
>-|TRBJ1-5|-|TRBV30
CAWSVKLGSQPQHF
TGTGCCTGGAGTGTAAAGTTGGGTAGTCAGCCCCAGCATTTT
>TRBD1|TRBJ2-7|-|TRBV5-1
CASSSGTEAYEQYF
TGCGCCAGCAGCTCCGGGACAGAAGCCTACGAGCAGTACTTC
>-|TRBJ1-6|-|TRBV7-2
CASRREGSPLHF
TGTGCCAGCAGGCGGGAGGGGTCACCCCTCCACTTT
>TRBD2|TRBJ2-7|many|TRBV27
CASKSASGSYEQYF
TGTGCCAGCAAGTCGGCTAGCGGGAGTTACGAGCAGTACTTC
>TRBD1|TRBJ1-2|many|TRBV27
CASSMGQGAYGYTF
TGTGCCAGCAGTATGGGACAGGGGGCTTATGGCTACACCTTC
>TRBD2|TRBJ2-7|few|TRBV10-3
CAIKSTSGRAGQYF
TGTGCCATCAAGTCTACTAGCGGGAGGGCCGGGCAGTACTTC
>-|TRBJ2-1|few|TRBV9
CASSVGVGSSYNEQFF
TGTGCCAGCAGCGTAGGTGTGGGAAGCTCCTACAATGAGCAGTTCTTC
>-|TRBJ2-4|many|TRBV5-1
CASSLGVRLAKNIQYF
TGCGCCAGCAGCTTGGGGGTCAGACTAGCCAAAAACATTCAGTACTTC
>TRBD2|TRBJ2-1|-|TRBV5-4
CASSSRQGLAGVNEQFF
TGTGCCAGCAGCTCCCGCCAGGGGCTAGCGGGAGTAAATGAGCAGTTCTTC
>-|TRBJ2-3|few|TRBV29-1
CSVEDGSFSGLTDTQYF
TGCAGCGTTGAAGACGGGTCTTTTAGCGGACTCACAGATACGCAGTATTTT
>TRBD2|TRBJ2-1|few|TRBV10-3
CAISESGGTSGIVYNEQFF
TGTGCCATCAGTGAGTCGGGGGGCACTAGCGGGATAGTGTACAATGAGCAGTTCTTC
>TRBD2|TRBJ2-7|-|TRBV27
CASRAGEAYEQYF
TGTGCCAGCAGAGCGGGGGAGGCCTACGAGCAGTACTTC
>TRBD1|TRBJ1-1|-|TRBV5-6
CASSTTGGRTEAFF
TGTGCCAGCAGCACCACAGGGGGCAGGACTGAAGCTTTCTTT
>-|TRBJ2-6|-|TRBV7-2
CASSFPTGLTRANVLTF
TGTGCCAGCAGCTTTCCCACAGGGCTAACTAGGGCCAACGTCCTGACTTTC
>TRBD1|TRBJ1-1|-|TRBV18
CASSPPRGGGGEAFF
TGTGCCAGCTCACCACCCAGAGGGGGCGGGGGTGAAGCTTTCTTT
>-|TRBJ1-2|-|TRBV29-1
CSVESVYGYTF
TGCAGCGTTGAGTCCGTCTATGGCTACACCTTC
>-|TRBJ2-7|few|TRBV20-1
CSARDWAGPYEQYF
TGCAGTGCTAGAGATTGGGCAGGTCCCTACGAGCAGTACTTC
>TRBD2|TRBJ2-3|-|TRBV12-3/TRBV12-4
CASSPHPSGNTDTQYF
TGTGCCAGCAGTCCTCACCCTAGCGGGAACACAGATACGCAGTATTTT
>-|TRBJ2-2|-|TRBV4-3
CASSFRTTEGGELFF
TGCGCCAGCAGCTTTAGGACCACAGAAGGCGGGGAGCTGTTTTTT
>-|TRBJ2-7|few|TRBV20-1
CSARVAATPRRKEQYF
TGCAGTGCTAGAGTAGCGGCCACACCGCGAAGAAAGGAGCAGTACTTC
>-|TRBJ2-5|many|TRBV5-1
CASSRWEAQETQYF
TGCGCCAGCAGCCGTTGGGAAGCCCAAGAGACCCAGTACTTC
>-|TRBJ2-1|few|TRBV29-1
CSVGLASAEQFF
TGCAGCGTTGGATTGGCTAGCGCAGAGCAGTTCTTC
>-|TRBJ2-2|many|TRBV5-6
CASSTFLPYTGELFF
TGTGCCAGCAGCACGTTCCTCCCCTACACCGGGGAGCTGTTTTTT
>-|TRBJ2-7|few|TRBV2
CASRSLGYEQYF
TGTGCCAGCAGGAGCCTAGGCTACGAGCAGTACTTC